These 20 T cell receptor beta chains originate from one sample sequenced in a study of blood T cell repertoires in COVID-19. The table came from immunoSEQ multiplex PCR; TCRdb's copy has only in-frame clones and leaves some out. The sample has roughly 170,000 clones, 84% seen once. Sequenced: peripheral blood. These receptors were collected from a man aged 35 to 55 who had recovered from COVID-19.

This chain joins TRBV14 and TRBJ2-3; the match to TRBD1 covers 8 bases. Germline loops: CDR1 SGHDN, CDR2 FVKESK. The CDR3 is 14 amino acids. V dropped 6 bases and J dropped 4; count of bases not matched to a gene: 6. The CDR3 DNA reads TGTGCCAGCAGGAGGACAGGGTTTCCAGATACGCAGTATTTT. Its translation is CASRRTGFPDTQYF.

The chain joins TRBV5-4 to TRBJ1-2; tentative D call: TRBD1 (5 bases). The CDR3 is made up of 13 amino acids. The V end lost 3 bases, the J end lost 7 bases, and 13 bases lay between the germline ends. Looked up from germline, CDR1 is SGHNT and CDR2 is YYREEE (reference sequence). The CDR3 sequence is CASSYRQSLGYTF. CDR3 nucleotides: TGTGCCAGCAGCTACAGACAGTCCCTTGGCTACACCTTC.

This chain uses TRBV7-2 with TRBJ2-7; 7 bases match TRBD2. The germline CDR1 and CDR2 sequences are SGHTA and FQGNSA. V was pared by 1 base and J by 7 bases, with 10 bases of the junction left unmatched. The CDR3 has 15 residues. The CDR3 DNA follows: TGTGCCAGCAGCTTAGTTGCGGGAGTTAATGGTGAGCAGTACTTC. Amino acids: CASSLVAGVNGEQYF.

The chain employs TRBV20-1 and TRBJ2-1, with 10 bases lining up with TRBD2. The V gene end was trimmed by 3 bases and the J gene end by 8 bases; junction bases not matched to a gene: 4. CDR1 is DFQATT and CDR2 is SNEGSKA in the germline V gene (reference sequence). The CDR3 covers 13 residues. The CDR3 reads CSASHGLADEQFF. In DNA, the CDR3 is TGCAGTGCTAGTCATGGACTAGCGGATGAGCAGTTCTTC.

The V and J genes are TRBV6-5 and TRBJ1-2; TRBD1 is a possible D gene (6 bases). Germline CDR1 reads MNHEY; CDR2 reads SVGAGI. CDR3 size: 13 residues. V gave up 8 bases and J gave up 6 bases, with 16 bases separating them. The CDR3 loop is CASLGQSLDGYTF. Written as DNA, the CDR3 is TGTGCCAGCTTAGGACAGTCATTAGATGGCTACACCTTC.

CDR3 sequence reads: CASSLVLGQGDNQPQHF. The CDR3, as DNA: TGTGCCAGCAGTTTGGTTTTGGGACAGGGGGACAATCAGCCCCAGCATTTT. The V and J genes are TRBV28 and TRBJ1-5; 11 positions match TRBD1. The CDR3 loop spans 17 amino acids. The germline CDR1 and CDR2 sequences are MDHEN and SYDVKM. J gave up 3 bases and V 3 bases, and 7 bases lay outside the gene matches.

The gene calls are TRBV27 and TRBJ2-1; 7 nucleotides match TRBD2. J was trimmed by 2 bases and V by 0 bases; bases with no gene match: 1. The CDR3 runs to 15 residues. In germline, CDR1 is MNHEY, CDR2 SMNVEV (reference sequence). The CDR3 sequence: CASSLSGGPYNEQFF. CDR3 DNA sequence: TGTGCCAGCAGTTTATCGGGAGGGCCCTACAATGAGCAGTTCTTC.

J is TRBJ1-2 and V is TRBV6-5; D is possibly TRBD1 (5 bases). Germline CDR1 reads MNHEY; CDR2 reads SVGAGI. The CDR3 is 13 residues long. Trimming stripped 6 bases from V and 3 bases from J, with 11 bases between. In DNA, the CDR3 is TGTGCCAGCAGGTTACAGGAAGACTATGGCTACACCTTC. Amino acid sequence: CASRLQEDYGYTF.

This chain connects TRBV27 to TRBJ2-7; D is undetermined. The CDR3 is 14 amino acids. Looked up from germline, CDR1 is MNHEY and CDR2 is SMNVEV (reference sequence). The V and J ends lost 5 bases and 2 bases respectively, with 13 bases between them. For the CDR3, the DNA is TGTGCCAGCAGTCCTCACGACAACCCCTACGAGCAGTACTTC. It translates to CASSPHDNPYEQYF.

This rearrangement joins TRBV18 to TRBJ2-5, with TRBD2 matching over 8 bases. This CDR3 has 18 amino acids. The J segment lost 2 bases and the V segment lost 2 bases, leaving 13 bases of the junction unmatched. Germline V gene lookup returns CDR1 KGHSH and CDR2 LQKENI. The CDR3 protein is CASSPSAGVAGGQETQYF. The CDR3 bases are TGTGCCAGCTCACCATCAGCGGGGGTCGCCGGGGGGCAAGAGACCCAGTACTTC.

The chain has TRBV9 and TRBJ1-6; D perhaps matches TRBD1 (5 bases). Deletions cut 2 bases from V and 9 bases from J, with 6 bases between. The CDR3 totals 12 residues. Germline loops: CDR1 SGDLS, CDR2 YYNGEE. This CDR3 is CASSVQGSPLHF. The CDR3 bases are TGTGCCAGCAGCGTCCAGGGTTCACCCCTCCACTTT.

The rearrangement joins TRBV11-2 to TRBJ1-4, with D maybe TRBD1 (5 bases). Trimming pared 1 base from V and 8 bases from J, leaving 14 bases between. The CDR3 is 15 residues long. The germline V gene encodes CDR1 SGHAT and CDR2 FQNNGV. Written as DNA, the CDR3 is TGTGCCAGCAGCTTAGGGTTCCGGGGGGGAGAAAAACTGTTTTTT. Translated: CASSLGFRGGEKLFF.

The J gene is TRBJ2-3, the V gene TRBV6-5, with TRBD2 matching 9 bases. The CDR3 extends over 13 amino acids. The germline V gene has CDR1 MNHEY and CDR2 SVGAGI. CDR3 protein: CAARRGGADTQYF. DNA of the CDR3: TGTGCTGCGCGGCGGGGGGGCGCAGATACGCAGTATTTT.

This clone was observed once. The V and J genes are TRBV2 and TRBJ2-7, with a weak D call TRBD2 (6 bases). There are 11 residues in the CDR3. The germline V and J ends were trimmed by 6 bases and 3 bases, with 6 bases remaining between them. CDR1 is SNHLY, CDR2 FYNNEI, per germline. CDR3 nucleotides: TGTGCCAGCAGCGGGAGCTACGAGCAGTACTTC. Translation: CASSGSYEQYF.

This clone was recorded once. This chain uses TRBV5-1 with TRBJ2-3; 10 positions agree with TRBD2. CDR1 SGHRS and CDR2 YFSETQ come from the germline V gene. V shed 6 bases, J shed 0 bases, and the junction held 4 bases outside the gene matches. This CDR3 region has 15 residues. CDR3 sequence (DNA): TGCGCCAGCACCCGAGCGGGAGGGAGCACAGATACGCAGTATTTT. Translation gives CASTRAGGSTDTQYF.

This clone was counted between two and nine times. The chain carries TRBV6-2 or TRBV6-3 and TRBJ2-7, with 7 bases that match TRBD2. Trimming cost V 5 bases and J 0 bases; bases outside gene matches: 10. The CDR3 runs 16 residues. Germline loops: CDR1 MNHEY, CDR2 SVGEGT. CDR3: CASSLKSGAGSYEQYF. CDR3 DNA sequence: TGTGCCAGCAGTCTTAAGAGCGGGGCCGGCTCCTACGAGCAGTACTTC.

The gene calls are TRBV7-2 and TRBJ2-7, with 9 positions matching TRBD2. V dropped 1 base and J dropped 2; count of bases not matched to a gene: 6. CDR1 SGHTA and CDR2 FQGNSA come from the germline V gene. The CDR3 extends over 16 amino acids. The CDR3, as DNA: TGTGCCAGCAGCTTAGGTATTAGCGGGGGTGCCTACGAGCAGTACTTC. Translating it yields CASSLGISGGAYEQYF.

V gene TRBV19 combines with J gene TRBJ1-1, with TRBD1 as a possible D gene (6 bases). The germline V gene encodes CDR1 LNHDA and CDR2 SQIVND (reference sequence). V was shortened by 3 bases and J by 10 bases, with 12 bases between the two germline ends. The CDR3 consists of 12 residues. The CDR3 sequence: CASSIEGGGAFF. Here the CDR3 DNA reads TGTGCCAGTAGTATCGAAGGGGGTGGAGCTTTCTTT.

The J gene is TRBJ2-5, the V gene TRBV19; TRBD2 matches 7 bases. Germline CDR1 and CDR2: LNHDA and SQIVND (reference sequence). The CDR3 spans 14 residues. Unmatched junction bases numbered 12, after V lost 9 bases and J lost 5 bases. CDR3 sequence reads: CASAPRGREETQYF. The CDR3 nucleotides are TGTGCCAGCGCCCCCCGGGGGAGGGAGGAGACCCAGTACTTC.

The V gene is TRBV20-1, the J gene TRBJ1-4, with D possibly TRBD1 on 5 matching bases. The CDR3 spans 18 residues. Per germline, CDR1 DFQATT and CDR2 SNEGSKA (reference sequence). V dropped 3 bases and J dropped 0 bases, with 20 bases sitting between them. The chain's CDR3 is CSASFISVRDPTNEKLFF. CDR3 bases: TGCAGTGCTAGTTTCATATCGGTCAGGGATCCAACTAATGAAAAACTGTTTTTT.